This TCR beta chain was captured in a study of T cell responses to AZD1222 COVID-19 vaccine. Study-wide background: Second doses were pooled across both intervals (about 4 or about 12 weeks).

Libraries were prepared by immunoSEQ multiplex PCR; TCRdb keeps only in-frame clonotypes and omits some of them. The sample shows around 94,000 clones, approximately 91% of them seen only once. The study, taken as a whole, reports: Spike as a whole was targeted by vaccine-associated CD4 TCRs, dominant at 160-218 and 743-854. White British people made up most donors, females outnumbered males, and clonal diversity was possibly underestimated.

The CDR3 has 14 residues. As for this clone: The antigen remains unidentified.

This chain links TRBV12-2 with TRBJ1-2. TRBV12-2 is marked as a pseudogene. The sequence derives from an adult in good health. Material: peripheral blood, obtained on day 0 of AZD1222 vaccination. The CDR3 DNA follows: TGTGCAAGTCGCCCGGGTGGACGTGCATCGGGCTACACCTTC. This gives the protein CASRPGGRASGYTF.